This TCR beta chain was identified in a study of sequential checkpoint blockade in melanoma. The V and J ends lost 0 bases and 1 base respectively, with 14 bases between them. The CDR3 covers 16 residues. Germline CDR1 and CDR2: SGHRS and YFSETQ. As to treatment: randomized to nivolumab then ipilimumab (arm A) or the reverse (arm B). Sequencing was performed with immunoSEQ multiplex PCR; in TCRdb, only in-frame clones are kept and a portion is missing. Of 35,000 to 40,000 clones listed, 32% are singletons. The chain joins TRBV5-1 to TRBJ2-7; D perhaps matches TRBD1 (5 bases). The starting material was tumor tissue (inferred from file names), obtained from a patient given nivolumab and ipilimumab in sequence. The origin of this receptor is a human donor with melanoma. The CDR3 reads CASSLGGLQASYEQYF. In DNA form, the CDR3 reads TGCGCCAGCAGCTTGGGGGGCTTACAAGCATCCTACGAGCAGTACTTC.